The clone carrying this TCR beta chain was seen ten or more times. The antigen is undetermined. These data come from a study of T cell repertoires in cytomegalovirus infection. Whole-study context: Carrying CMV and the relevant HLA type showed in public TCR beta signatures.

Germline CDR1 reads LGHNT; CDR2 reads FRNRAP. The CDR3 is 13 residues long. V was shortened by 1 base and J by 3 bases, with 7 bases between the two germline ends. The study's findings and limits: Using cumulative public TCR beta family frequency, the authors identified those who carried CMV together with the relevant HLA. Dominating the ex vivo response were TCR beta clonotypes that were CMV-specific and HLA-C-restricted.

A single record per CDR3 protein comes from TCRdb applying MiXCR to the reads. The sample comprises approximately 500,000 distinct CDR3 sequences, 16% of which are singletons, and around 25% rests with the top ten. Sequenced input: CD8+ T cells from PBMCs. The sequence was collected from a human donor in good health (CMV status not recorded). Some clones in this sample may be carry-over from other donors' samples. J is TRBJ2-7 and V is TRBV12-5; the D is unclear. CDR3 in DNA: TGTGCTAGTGGTTTGGGACCTAACTACGAGCAGTACTTC. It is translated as CASGLGPNYEQYF.